One sample yielded the 6 T cell receptor beta chains listed below, sequenced in a study of blood T cell repertoires in COVID-19 (dated by TCRdb to about 2020). Libraries came from the immunoSEQ multiplex PCR assay. As stored in TCRdb, this immuneACCESS dataset retains in-frame rearrangements with V and J assigned. A fraction of the clones does not appear; measured against another copy, unresolved V genes explain less than half of the discrepancy, and the remainder lacks a known reason. The sample yields approximately 230,000 clones; about nine tenths were counted once. The ten largest account for over 6% of the sample. Sequencing input: PBMCs or T cells enriched from blood (not recorded which). The receptor set was obtained from a woman aged 25 to 39 with acute COVID-19.

The chain recombines TRBV2 with TRBJ1-1; D is perhaps TRBD1 (5 bases). CDR1 is SNHLY, CDR2 FYNNEI, per germline. With 4 bases removed from V and 5 bases from J, the gap between germline ends came to 11 bases. The CDR3 has 13 amino acids. The CDR3 loop is CASSGQGYTEAFF. The CDR3 region has the DNA TGTGCCAGCAGTGGGCAGGGCTATACTGAAGCTTTCTTT.

The V and J genes are TRBV12-3 or TRBV12-4 and TRBJ1-4; 10 bases agree with TRBD1. Trimming took 6 bases from V and 7 from J; bases not matched to a gene: 2. This CDR3 region has 13 residues. CDR3 DNA sequence: TGTGCCAGCAGCGACAGGGGGCCTGAAAAACTGTTTTTT. Translation gives CASSDRGPEKLFF.

The chain recombines TRBV27 with TRBJ2-2; 15 bases align to TRBD2. The V gene's germline CDR1 is MNHEY and CDR2 SMNVEV (reference sequence). CDR3 size: 21 residues. The V gene end was trimmed by 2 bases and the J gene end by 4 bases; junction bases not matched to a gene: 14. CDR3: CASSLRTSGRGEVRATGELFF. DNA for the CDR3: TGTGCCAGCAGTTTAAGGACTAGCGGGAGGGGAGAGGTACGGGCCACCGGGGAGCTGTTTTTT.

V gene TRBV7-3 combines with J gene TRBJ2-1; 8 bases match TRBD2. V shed 4 bases and J 7 bases; nucleotides not matched to a gene: 9. Per germline, CDR1 SGHTA and CDR2 FQGTGA. The CDR3 runs to 15 residues. CDR3 bases: TGTGCCAGCAGCTCGGCCGGGACTAGTCAAAATGAGCAGTTCTTC. Protein sequence: CASSSAGTSQNEQFF.

The chain is built from TRBV6-4 and TRBJ1-1; 9 positions match TRBD1. V shed 5 bases, J shed 0 bases, and the junction held 4 bases outside the gene matches. This CDR3 has 15 amino acids. Germline V lookup: CDR1 MRHNA, CDR2 SNTAGT. This chain's CDR3 is CASSPGTGLNTEAFF. The CDR3 nucleotides are TGTGCCAGCAGTCCCGGGACAGGGTTGAACACTGAAGCTTTCTTT.

This clone was picked up a small number of times. The rearrangement links TRBV2 to TRBJ2-7; D unresolved. The length of the CDR3 is 12 residues. Trimming removed 5 bases from V and 0 bases from J, with 5 bases in between. The germline gives CDR1 SNHLY, CDR2 FYNNEI. Here the CDR3 DNA reads TGTGCCAGCAGTTTAGACTCCTACGAGCAGTACTTC. As protein: CASSLDSYEQYF.